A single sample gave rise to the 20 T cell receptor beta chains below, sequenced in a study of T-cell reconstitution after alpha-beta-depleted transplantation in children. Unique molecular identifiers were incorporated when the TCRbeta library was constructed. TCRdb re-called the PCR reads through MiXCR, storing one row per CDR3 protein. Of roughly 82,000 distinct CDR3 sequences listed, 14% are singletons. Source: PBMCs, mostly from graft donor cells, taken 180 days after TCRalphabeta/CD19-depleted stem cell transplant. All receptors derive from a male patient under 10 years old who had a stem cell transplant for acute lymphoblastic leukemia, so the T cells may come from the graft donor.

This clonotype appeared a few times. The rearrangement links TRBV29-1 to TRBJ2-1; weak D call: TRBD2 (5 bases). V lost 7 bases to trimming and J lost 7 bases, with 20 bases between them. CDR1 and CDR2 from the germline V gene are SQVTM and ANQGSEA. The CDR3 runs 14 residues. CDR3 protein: CSAHSRGPRNEQFF. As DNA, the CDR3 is TGCAGCGCCCACTCCAGAGGGCCCAGGAATGAGCAGTTCTTC.

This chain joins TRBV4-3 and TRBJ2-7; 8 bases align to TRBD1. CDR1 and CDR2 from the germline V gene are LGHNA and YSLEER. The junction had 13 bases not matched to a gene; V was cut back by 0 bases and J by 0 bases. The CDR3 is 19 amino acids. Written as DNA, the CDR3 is TGCGCCAGCAGCCAAGACTTCCCCGGGCTCAGGGGGCTCTCCTACGAGCAGTACTTC. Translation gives CASSQDFPGLRGLSYEQYF.

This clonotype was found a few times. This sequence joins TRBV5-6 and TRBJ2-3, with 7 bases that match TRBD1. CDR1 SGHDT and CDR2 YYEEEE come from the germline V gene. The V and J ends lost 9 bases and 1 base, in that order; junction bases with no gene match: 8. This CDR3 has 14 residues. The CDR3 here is CATSGTVGTDTQYF. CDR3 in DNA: TGTGCCACTTCCGGGACAGTAGGCACAGATACGCAGTATTTT.

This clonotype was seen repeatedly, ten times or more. CDR3 protein: CASSLKVGYEQYF. CDR3 nucleotide sequence: TGTGCCAGCAGCTTAAAAGTCGGCTACGAGCAGTACTTC. This chain uses TRBV7-9 with TRBJ2-7; unclear D gene. The V and J ends lost 2 bases and 3 bases respectively, with 8 bases between them. The CDR3 runs 13 residues. Germline lookup yields CDR1 SEHNR and CDR2 FQNEAQ (reference sequence).

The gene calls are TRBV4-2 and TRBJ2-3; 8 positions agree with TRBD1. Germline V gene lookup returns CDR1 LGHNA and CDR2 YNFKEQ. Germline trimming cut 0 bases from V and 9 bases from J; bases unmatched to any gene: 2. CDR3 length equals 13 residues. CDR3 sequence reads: CASSQDRQGTQYF. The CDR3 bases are TGTGCCAGCAGCCAAGATCGACAGGGGACGCAGTATTTT.

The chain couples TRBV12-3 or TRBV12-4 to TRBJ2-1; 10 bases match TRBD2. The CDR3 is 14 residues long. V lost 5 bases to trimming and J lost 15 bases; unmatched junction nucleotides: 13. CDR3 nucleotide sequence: TGTGCCAGCAGTCCGGGACTAGCGTTCACCCGGGTGTTCTTC. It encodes CASSPGLAFTRVFF.

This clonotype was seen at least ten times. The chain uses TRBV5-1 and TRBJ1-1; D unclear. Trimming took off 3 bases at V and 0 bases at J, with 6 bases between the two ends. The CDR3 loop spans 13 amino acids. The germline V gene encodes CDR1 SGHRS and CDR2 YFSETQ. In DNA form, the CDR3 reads TGCGCCAGCAGCTGGGGTCTGAACACTGAAGCTTTCTTT. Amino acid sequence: CASSWGLNTEAFF.

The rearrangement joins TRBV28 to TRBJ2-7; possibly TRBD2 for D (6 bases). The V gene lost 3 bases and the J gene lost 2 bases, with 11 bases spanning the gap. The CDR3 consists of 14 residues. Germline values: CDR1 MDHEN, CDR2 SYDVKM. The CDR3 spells CASSLTRVPYEQYF. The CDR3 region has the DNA TGTGCCAGCAGTTTGACTAGAGTTCCCTACGAGCAGTACTTC. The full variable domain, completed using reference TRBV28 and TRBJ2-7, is DVKVTQSSRYLVKRTGEKVFLECVQDMDHENMFWYRQDPGLGLRLIYFSYDVKMKEKGDIPEGYSVSREKKERFSLILESASTNQTSMYLCASSLTRVPYEQYFGPGTRLTVT.

In DNA, the CDR3 is TGTGCCAGCAGGACAGGGGTCCTCCAAGAGACCCAGTACTTC. It is translated as CASRTGVLQETQYF. V usage is TRBV6-1 and J usage is TRBJ2-5; 8 nucleotides align to TRBD1. The germline V gene encodes CDR1 MNHNS and CDR2 SASEGT. V gave up 6 bases and J gave up 1 base; unmatched junction bases: 4. This CDR3 is 14 amino acids long.

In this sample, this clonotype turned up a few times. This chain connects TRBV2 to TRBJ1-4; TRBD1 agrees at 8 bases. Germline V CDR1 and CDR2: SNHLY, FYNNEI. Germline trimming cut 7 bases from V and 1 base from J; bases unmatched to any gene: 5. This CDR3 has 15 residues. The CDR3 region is CASNSDRGTNEKLFF. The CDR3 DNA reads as TGTGCCAGCAATTCTGACAGGGGAACTAATGAAAAACTGTTTTTT.

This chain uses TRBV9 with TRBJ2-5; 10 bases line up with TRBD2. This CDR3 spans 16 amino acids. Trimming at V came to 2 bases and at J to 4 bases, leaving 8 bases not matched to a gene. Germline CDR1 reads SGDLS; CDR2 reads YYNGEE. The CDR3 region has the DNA TGTGCCAGCAGCGTTGGGCTAGCGGGAGCGACAGAGACCCAGTACTTC. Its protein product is CASSVGLAGATETQYF.

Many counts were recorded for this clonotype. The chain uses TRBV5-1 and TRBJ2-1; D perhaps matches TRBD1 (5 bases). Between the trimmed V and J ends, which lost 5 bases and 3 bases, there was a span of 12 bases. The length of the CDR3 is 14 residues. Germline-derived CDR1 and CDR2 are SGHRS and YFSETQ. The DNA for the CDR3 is TGCGCCAGCAGGGGGCTTTCTGGCTACAATGAGCAGTTCTTC. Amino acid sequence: CASRGLSGYNEQFF.

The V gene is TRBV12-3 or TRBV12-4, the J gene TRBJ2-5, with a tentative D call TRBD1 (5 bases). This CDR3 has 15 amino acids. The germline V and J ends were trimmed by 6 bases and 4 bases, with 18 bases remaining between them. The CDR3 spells CASSPSVGVGETQYF. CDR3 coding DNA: TGTGCCAGCAGCCCTTCTGTAGGGGTTGGAGAGACCCAGTACTTC.

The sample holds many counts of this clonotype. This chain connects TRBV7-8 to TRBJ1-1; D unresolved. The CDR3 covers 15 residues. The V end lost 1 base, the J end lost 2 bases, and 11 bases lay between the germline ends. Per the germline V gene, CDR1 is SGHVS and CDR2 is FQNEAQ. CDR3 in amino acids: CASSLGAWANTEAFF. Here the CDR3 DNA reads TGTGCCAGCAGCTTAGGGGCGTGGGCTAACACTGAAGCTTTCTTT.

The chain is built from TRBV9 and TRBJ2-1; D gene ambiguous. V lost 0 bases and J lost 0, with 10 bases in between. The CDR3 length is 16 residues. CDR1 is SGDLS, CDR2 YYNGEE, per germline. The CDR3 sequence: CASSVAPLPSYNEQFF. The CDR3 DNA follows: TGTGCCAGCAGCGTAGCTCCTCTTCCCTCCTACAATGAGCAGTTCTTC.

The CDR3, as DNA: TGTGCCAGCAGCGTACGGGGGGCTGAGACCCAGTACTTC. Its protein product is CASSVRGAETQYF. This rearrangement joins TRBV27 to TRBJ2-5; tentatively, D is TRBD2 (7 bases). CDR1 and CDR2 (germline): MNHEY, SMNVEV (reference sequence). The CDR3 consists of 13 residues. The V end lost 6 bases, the J end lost 5 bases, and 13 bases lay between the germline ends.

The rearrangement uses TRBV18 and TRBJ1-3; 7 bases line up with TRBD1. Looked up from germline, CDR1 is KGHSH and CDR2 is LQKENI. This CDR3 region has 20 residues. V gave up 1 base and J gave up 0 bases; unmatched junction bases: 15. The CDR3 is CASSPRNDRRDSSSGNTIYF. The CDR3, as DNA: TGTGCCAGCTCACCACGGAACGATCGCCGGGACAGTAGCTCTGGAAACACCATATATTTT.

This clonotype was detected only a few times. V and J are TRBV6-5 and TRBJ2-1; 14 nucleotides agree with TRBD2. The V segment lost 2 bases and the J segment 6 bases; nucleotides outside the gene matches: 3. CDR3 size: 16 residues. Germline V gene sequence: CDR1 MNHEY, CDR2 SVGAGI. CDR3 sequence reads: CASSYTGLAGGNEQFF. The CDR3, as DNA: TGTGCCAGCAGTTACACCGGACTAGCGGGAGGCAATGAGCAGTTCTTC.

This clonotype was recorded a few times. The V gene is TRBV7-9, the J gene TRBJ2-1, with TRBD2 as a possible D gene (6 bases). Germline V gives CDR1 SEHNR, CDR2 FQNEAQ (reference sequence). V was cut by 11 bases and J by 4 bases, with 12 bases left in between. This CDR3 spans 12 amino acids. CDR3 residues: CALRREYNEQFF. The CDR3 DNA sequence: TGTGCCCTTAGGAGGGAGTACAATGAGCAGTTCTTC.

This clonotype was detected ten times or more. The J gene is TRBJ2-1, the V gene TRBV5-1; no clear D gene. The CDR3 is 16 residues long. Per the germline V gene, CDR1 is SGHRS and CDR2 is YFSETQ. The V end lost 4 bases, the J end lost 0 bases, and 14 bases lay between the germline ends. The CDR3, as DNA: TGCGCCAGCAGCCCCCTGGCGGAGAGCTCCTACAATGAGCAGTTCTTC. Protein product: CASSPLAESSYNEQFF.